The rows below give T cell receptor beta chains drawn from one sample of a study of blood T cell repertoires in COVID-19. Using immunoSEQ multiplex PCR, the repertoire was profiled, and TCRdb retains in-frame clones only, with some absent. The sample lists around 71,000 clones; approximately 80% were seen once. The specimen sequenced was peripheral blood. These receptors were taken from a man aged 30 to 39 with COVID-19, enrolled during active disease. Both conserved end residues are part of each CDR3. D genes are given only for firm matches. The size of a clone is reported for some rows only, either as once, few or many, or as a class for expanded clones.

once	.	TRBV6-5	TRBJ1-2	TGTGCCAGCAGTCCAGGGAGGGTCTACACCTTC	CASSPGRVYTF
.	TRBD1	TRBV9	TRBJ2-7	TGTGCCAGCGGCGGACAGGTGAACTACGAGCAGTACTTC	CASGGQVNYEQYF
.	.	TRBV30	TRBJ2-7	TGTGCCTGGACCCCCGGTTTATGGGGGCGGACCTACGAGCAGTACTTC	CAWTPGLWGRTYEQYF
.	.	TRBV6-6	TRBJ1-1	TGTGCCAGCAGCCGTACTCATGGGGGGGCGAACACTGAAGCTTTCTTT	CASSRTHGGANTEAFF
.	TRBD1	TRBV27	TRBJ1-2	TGTGCCAGCAGGAGGGGACAGGGGGAGCCGGACTATGGCTACACCTTC	CASRRGQGEPDYGYTF
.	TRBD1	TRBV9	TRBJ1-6	TGTGCCAGCAGCGTAGAGGGACAGACAAATTCACCCCTCCACTTT	CASSVEGQTNSPLHF
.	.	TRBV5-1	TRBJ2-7	TGCGCCAGCAGAGGGAGCCAAGCCTACGAGCAGTACTTC	CASRGSQAYEQYF
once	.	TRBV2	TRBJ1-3	TGTGCCAGCAGTGTCCAGGCTCCGAATCTCTCTGGAAACACCATATATTTT	CASSVQAPNLSGNTIYF
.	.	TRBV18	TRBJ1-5	TGTGCCAGCTCACCATCCCCAGGGCTGAGTAGCAATCAGCCCCAGCATTTT	CASSPSPGLSSNQPQHF
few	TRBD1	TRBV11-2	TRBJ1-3	TGTGCCAGCCAGGGGGGTGGAAACACCATATATTTT	CASQGGGNTIYF